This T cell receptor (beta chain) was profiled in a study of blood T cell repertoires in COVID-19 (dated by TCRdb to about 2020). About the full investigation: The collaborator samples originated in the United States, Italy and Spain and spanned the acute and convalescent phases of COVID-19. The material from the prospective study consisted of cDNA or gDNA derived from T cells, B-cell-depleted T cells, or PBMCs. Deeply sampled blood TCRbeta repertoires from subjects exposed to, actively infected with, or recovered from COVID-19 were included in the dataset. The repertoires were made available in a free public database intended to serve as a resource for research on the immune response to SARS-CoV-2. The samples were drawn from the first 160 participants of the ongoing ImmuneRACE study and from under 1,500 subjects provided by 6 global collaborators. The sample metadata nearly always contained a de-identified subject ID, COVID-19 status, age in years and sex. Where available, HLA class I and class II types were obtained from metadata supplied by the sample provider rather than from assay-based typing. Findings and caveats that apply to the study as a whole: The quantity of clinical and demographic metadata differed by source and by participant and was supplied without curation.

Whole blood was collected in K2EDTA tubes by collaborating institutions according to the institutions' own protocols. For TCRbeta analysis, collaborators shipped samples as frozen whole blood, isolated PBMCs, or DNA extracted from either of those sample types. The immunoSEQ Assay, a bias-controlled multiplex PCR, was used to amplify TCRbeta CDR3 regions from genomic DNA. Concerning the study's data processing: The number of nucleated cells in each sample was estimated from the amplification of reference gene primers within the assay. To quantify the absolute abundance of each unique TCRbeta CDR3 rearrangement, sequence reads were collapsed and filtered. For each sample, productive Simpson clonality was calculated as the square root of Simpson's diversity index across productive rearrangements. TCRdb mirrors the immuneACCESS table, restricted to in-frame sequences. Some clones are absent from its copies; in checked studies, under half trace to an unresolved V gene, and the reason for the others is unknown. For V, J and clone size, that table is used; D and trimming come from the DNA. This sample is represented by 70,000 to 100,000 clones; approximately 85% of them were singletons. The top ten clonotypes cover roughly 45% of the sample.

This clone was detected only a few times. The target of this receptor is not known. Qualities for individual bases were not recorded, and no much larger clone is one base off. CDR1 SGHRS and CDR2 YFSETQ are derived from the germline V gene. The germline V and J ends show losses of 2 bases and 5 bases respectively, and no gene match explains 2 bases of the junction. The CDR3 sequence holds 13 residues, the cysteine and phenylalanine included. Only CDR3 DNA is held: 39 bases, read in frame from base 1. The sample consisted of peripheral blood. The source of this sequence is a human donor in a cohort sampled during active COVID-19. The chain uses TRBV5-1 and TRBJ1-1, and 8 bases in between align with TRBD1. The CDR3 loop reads CASSFQGATEAFF. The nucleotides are TGCGCCAGCAGCTTTCAGGGGGCGACTGAAGCTTTCTTT.